This entry describes one TCR beta chain. Its specific antigen is unknown. It has no much larger one-base neighbor in the sample; base qualities were not kept. The library relied on PCR. The instrument was an Illumina HiSeq 2500. TCR libraries were prepared with molecular barcoding, using unique molecular identifiers to normalize TCRbeta repertoire quantification. The public sequencing data were trimmed at Q25 with fastp and processed into clonotypes with MiXCR by TCRdb, which kept only in-frame beta chains. Identical CDR3 proteins give one entry, which carries the most common genes and DNA. Across this sample there are 400,000 to 500,000 distinct CDR3 sequences, with about a tenth seen only once. Of the sample, roughly 6% is held by the ten largest clones. The entry originates in a study of T-cell reconstitution after alpha-beta-depleted transplantation in children listed by TCRdb under 2016. Some background on the complete study: Using TCR repertoire profiling, the study followed T-cell immune reconstitution in a quantitative way in children after TCRalphabeta/CD19-depleted allogeneic hematopoietic cell transplantation.

Trimming removed 3 bases from V and 3 bases from J, leaving 7 bases between the germline ends. From the cysteine up to the phenylalanine, the CDR3 has a length of 12 residues. Here the CDR3 DNA is all that survives: 36 bases in frame from base 1. From the germline V gene, CDR1 is SGHRS and CDR2 is YFSETQ. The TCR comes from a human donor who donated a stem cell graft to a child with acute myeloid leukemia. The V and J genes are TRBV5-1 and TRBJ2-7; the D gene assignment is ambiguous. This specimen was PBMCs from the stem cell graft donor, taken from the stem cell graft. The CDR3 reads CASSSKYYEQYF. The DNA sequence is as follows: TGCGCCAGCAGCTCGAAGTACTACGAGCAGTACTTC. This CDR3, with the reference TRBV5-1 and TRBJ2-7 proteins standing in past its ends, gives the full variable domain KAGVTQTPRYLIKTRGQQVTLSCSPISGHRSVSWYQQTPGQGLQFLFEYFSETQRNKGNFPGRFSGRQFSNSRSEMNVSTLELGDSALYLCASSSKYYEQYFGPGTRLTVT.